The sequence of this TCR beta chain was determined in a study of control samples from healthy donors and cancer patients. The CDR3 runs to 18 residues. Unmatched junction bases numbered 17, after V lost 8 bases and J lost 4 bases. The V gene's germline CDR1 is MNHEY and CDR2 SMNVEV (reference sequence). The protocol was immunoSEQ multiplex PCR, while the TCRdb copy is restricted to in-frame clones and leaves out a portion. Among around 74,000 clones listed, almost 95% were seen once. The origin of this receptor is a woman aged 55-69 years in good health. The chain joins TRBV27 to TRBJ2-4; 10 bases agree with TRBD2. Sequencing was performed on blood. CDR3 sequence reads: CASDGEGLAGERKNIQYF. CDR3 DNA sequence: TGTGCCAGCGACGGGGAGGGGCTAGCGGGAGAACGGAAAAACATTCAGTACTTC.